This TCR beta chain came from a study of T-cell memory formation after mild COVID-19. There are 16 residues in the CDR3. Trimming cost V 8 bases and J 5 bases, with 22 bases left between them. The germline gives CDR1 MNHEY, CDR2 SVGAGI. This clonotype was recorded a few times. One entry per CDR3 protein, called by TCRdb with MiXCR from the 5' RACE reads. The data show about 320,000 distinct CDR3 sequences, roughly an eighth seen once. The gene calls are TRBV6-5 and TRBJ2-4; D possibly uses TRBD1 or TRBD2 (5 bases each). Material for sequencing was PBMCs or a T cell subset sorted from them (not recorded which). The TCR originated in a man younger than 35 who had mild COVID-19 (a few samples of this study predate the infection). Cell type and time point are not known. In nucleotides, the CDR3 is TGTGCCAGCCATAAGGGGAGTTTGGGGGATGAAAACATTCAGTACTTC. It specifies CASHKGSLGDENIQYF.